One sample yielded the 6 T cell receptor beta chains listed below, sequenced in a study of graft-versus-host responses after intestinal transplantation. Measured with immunoSEQ multiplex PCR; TCRdb has only the in-frame clones, and not every one. The data show 17,000 or so clones, about 89% seen once. The sample was bone marrow, taken roughly 130 days after transplant. The source is a human patient who received an intestinal transplant, so some T cells may come from the graft donor.

The chain has TRBV14 and TRBJ1-2; 7 nucleotides match TRBD1. Germline V gene data show CDR1 as SGHDN and CDR2 as FVKESK. The V segment lost 1 base and the J segment 3 bases; nucleotides outside the gene matches: 5. CDR3 length: 15 residues. The CDR3 spells CASSQVDRADYGYTF. As DNA, the CDR3 is TGTGCCAGCAGCCAAGTCGACAGGGCGGACTATGGCTACACCTTC.

The chain has TRBV13 and TRBJ2-3, with 11 nucleotides matching TRBD2. Trimming at V came to 1 base and at J to 5 bases, leaving 5 bases not matched to a gene. CDR1 PRHDT and CDR2 FYEKMQ come from the germline V gene (reference sequence). The CDR3 contains 16 residues. The CDR3 DNA follows: TGTGCCAGCAGCTTAGAAATAGCGGGAGGGGGAGATACGCAGTATTTT. Amino acids: CASSLEIAGGGDTQYF.

In regard to this clone: The DNA is left out, because the CDR3 cannot be placed on it with certainty; the CDR3 is given as TCRdb lists it. The rearrangement links TRBV19 to TRBJ1-4; the tabulated D call, TRBD1, remains unverified against the DNA. Germline lookup yields CDR1 LNHDA and CDR2 SQIVND (reference sequence). The CDR3 numbers 16 amino acids, ends counted. CDR3 residues: CASSPRGQGIMKNCFF.

This clone was detected once. The chain uses TRBV19 and TRBJ1-2, with TRBD1 matching over 8 bases. The V gene's germline CDR1 is LNHDA and CDR2 SQIVND (reference sequence). V was clipped by 6 bases and J by 3 bases; unmatched bases: 6. This CDR3 comprises 14 residues. The CDR3 nucleotides are TGTGCCAGTAGGAAGCAGGGGGCAGACTATGGCTACACCTTC. Translated, it gives CASRKQGADYGYTF. Supplemented by reference TRBV19 and TRBJ1-2, the full variable domain reads DGGITQSPKYLFRKEGQNVTLSCEQNLNHDAMYWYRQDPGQGLRLIYYSQIVNDFQKGDIAEGYSVSREKKESFPLTVTSAQKNPTAFYLCASRKQGADYGYTFGSGTRLTVV.

As for this clone: Mismatch with germline at one junction end may stem from a read error. The chain carries TRBV11-3 and TRBJ2-1; D is ambiguous. Germline CDR1 SGHNT, CDR2 YENEEA. The CDR3 is 13 amino acids. CDR3 in DNA: TGTGCCAGCAGCTACGACTCCCACAATGAGCAGTTCTTC. It encodes CASSYDSHNEQFF. The full variable domain, rest sourced from reference TRBV11-3 and TRBJ2-1, is EAGVVQSPRYKIIEKKQPVAFWCNPISGHNTLYWYLQNLGQGPELLIRYENEEAVDDSQLPKDRFSAERLKGVDSTLKIQPAELGDSAVYLCASSYDSHNEQFFGPGTRLTVL.

This chain joins TRBV4-2 and TRBJ2-7, with 10 nucleotides matching TRBD2. Germline V gene lookup returns CDR1 LGHNA and CDR2 YNFKEQ. CDR3 size: 16 residues. The junction had 8 bases not matched to a gene; V was cut back by 0 bases and J by 6 bases. The CDR3 coding sequence is TGTGCCAGCAGCCAAGACTTTTCTAGCGGGAGTTGCGAGCAGTACTTC. It yields the protein CASSQDFSSGSCEQYF.